Described below is a single T cell receptor (beta chain) sequence and its context. The antigen this receptor binds is unknown. No base qualities exist here, and no much larger clone lies one base off it. The data belong to a study of blood T cell repertoires in COVID-19 (dated by TCRdb to about 2020). In the study overall: Collaborator samples came from the United States, Italy and Spain and covered acute and convalescent phases of COVID-19. Sample metadata almost always included a de-identified subject ID, COVID-19 status, age in years and sex. Samples came from the ongoing ImmuneRACE study (first 160 participants) plus 1,254 subjects from 6 global collaborators. The material from the prospective study consisted of cDNA or gDNA derived from T cells, B-cell-depleted T cells, or PBMCs. The repertoires were made available in a free public database intended to serve as a resource for research on the immune response to SARS-CoV-2. Subjects who had been exposed to COVID-19, were actively infected with it, or had recovered from it provided the deeply sampled blood TCRbeta repertoires that made up the dataset. Where HLA class I and class II types were available, the types were taken from metadata supplied by the sample provider, not from assay-based typing.

Another Seattle source contributed samples from volunteer blood donors who had recovered from COVID-19. Whole blood was collected in K2EDTA tubes by collaborating institutions according to the institutions' own protocols. For TCRbeta analysis, collaborator samples were shipped as frozen whole blood, as isolated PBMCs, or as DNA extracted from either sample type. The investigation overall reported the following: How much clinical and demographic metadata was included differed by source and by participant, and the metadata was provided uncurated.

From its cysteine to its phenylalanine, the CDR3 spans 14 amino acids. The read is trimmed to its CDR3 DNA, 42 bases read in frame from base 1. CDR1 MNHEY and CDR2 SVGEGT were looked up in the germline V gene. Trimming at the junction amounts to 2 bases on V and 4 bases on J, and the germline ends lie 11 bases apart. TCRbeta CDR3 regions were amplified from genomic DNA by means of the immunoSEQ Assay, a bias-controlled multiplex PCR. As for the authors' bioinformatics: The number of nucleated cells in each sample was estimated from the amplification of reference gene primers within the assay. Sequence reads were collapsed and filtered to measure the absolute abundance of every unique TCRbeta CDR3 rearrangement. For each sample, productive Simpson clonality was calculated as the square root of Simpson's diversity index across productive rearrangements. Imported from immuneACCESS, the table was reduced by TCRdb to in-frame sequences with V and J called. These copies leave out some clones; in studies compared against another copy, an unresolved V gene accounts for under half, and the cause of the remainder is not known. V and J calls and clone size are those listed in that table; D and trimming were worked out from the DNA. This sample comprises about 150,000 clones, around 73% of them detected only once. About 10% of the sample is held by the ten biggest clonotypes.

The sample was peripheral blood. The clonotype was recovered from a man aged 55 to 70 who had recovered from COVID-19. Recombination joined TRBV6-2 or TRBV6-3 with TRBJ1-2; the D gene assignment is ambiguous. Here the CDR3 is given as CASSYEGAGYGYTF. The DNA sequence is TGTGCCAGCAGTTACGAGGGCGCCGGCTATGGCTACACCTTC.